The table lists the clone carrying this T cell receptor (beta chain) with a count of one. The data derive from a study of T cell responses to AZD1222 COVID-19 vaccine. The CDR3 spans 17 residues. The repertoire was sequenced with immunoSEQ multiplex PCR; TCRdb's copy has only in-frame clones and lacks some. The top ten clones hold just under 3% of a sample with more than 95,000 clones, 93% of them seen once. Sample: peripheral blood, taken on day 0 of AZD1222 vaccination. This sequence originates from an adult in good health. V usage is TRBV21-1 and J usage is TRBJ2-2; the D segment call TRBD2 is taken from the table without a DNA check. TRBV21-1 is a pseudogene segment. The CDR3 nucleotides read TGTGCCAGCAGCCTCCGGGGGCGCGGGAGCGGTACCGGGGAGCTGTTTTTT. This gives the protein CASSLRGRGSGTGELFF.